The 31 T cell receptor beta chains in this list originate from one sample, sequenced in a study of T cell changes during pregnancy in multiple sclerosis. Data came from immunoSEQ multiplex PCR; TCRdb stores just in-frame clones and leaves some out. The table shows 85,000 to 100,000 clones, with roughly 92% occurring only once. This sample comprised peripheral blood, obtained in the first trimester of pregnancy. The receptor set was obtained from a female donor with multiple sclerosis, enrolled in a pregnancy study.

The chain's CDR3 is CASSQQGNGNTIYF. Written as DNA, the CDR3 is TGTGCCAGCAGTCAACAGGGAAATGGAAACACCATATATTTT. V and J are TRBV6-5 and TRBJ1-3; tentatively, D is TRBD1 (6 bases). CDR1 is MNHEY and CDR2 is SVGAGI in the germline V gene. V lost 5 bases to trimming and J lost 3 bases, with 11 bases between them. The CDR3 runs to 14 residues.

The rearrangement joins TRBV7-2 to TRBJ1-1; no clear D. From germline, CDR1 is SGHTA and CDR2 FQGNSA. V dropped 4 bases and J dropped 4 bases, with 19 bases sitting between them. The CDR3 covers 16 residues. In DNA, the CDR3 is TGTGCCAGCAGCTCAACGGGAGGAGGGCGGAGCACTGAAGCTTTCTTT. It yields the protein CASSSTGGGRSTEAFF. Full variable domain (remainder filled in from reference TRBV7-2 and TRBJ1-1): GAGVSQSPSNKVTEKGKDVELRCDPISGHTALYWYRQSLGQGLEFLIYFQGNSAPDKSGLPSDRFSAERTGGSVSTLTIQRTQQEDSAVYLCASSSTGGGRSTEAFFGQGTRLTVV.

V gene TRBV10-3 combines with J gene TRBJ2-3, with D possibly TRBD2 on 7 matching bases. Germline V gene data show CDR1 as ENHRY and CDR2 as SYGVKD. V was cut by 8 bases and J by 0 bases, with 12 bases left in between. CDR3 length: 14 residues. CDR3 sequence (DNA): TGTGCCATCGGGGCGGGGGCAAGCACAGATACGCAGTATTTT. This sequence encodes CAIGAGASTDTQYF.

This chain's CDR3 is CSSQGTSGRAYNEQFF. The CDR3 coding sequence is TGCAGCTCCCAAGGGACTAGCGGAAGGGCCTACAATGAGCAGTTCTTC. This chain joins TRBV29-1 and TRBJ2-1; 11 positions agree with TRBD2. J was trimmed by 2 bases and V by 8 bases; bases with no gene match: 11. This CDR3 has 16 amino acids. Looked up from germline, CDR1 is SQVTM and CDR2 is ANQGSEA.

The chain recombines TRBV19 with TRBJ1-1; D unclear. Germline V gene sequence: CDR1 LNHDA, CDR2 SQIVND (reference sequence). The CDR3 runs to 15 residues. V lost 3 bases to trimming and J lost 3 bases, with 14 bases between them. The CDR3 DNA reads TGTGCCAGTAGTATCATGAATTGGGAGGACACTGAAGCTTTCTTT. Translating gives CASSIMNWEDTEAFF.

V usage is TRBV19 and J usage is TRBJ1-3; 8 bases map to TRBD1. CDR1 is LNHDA, CDR2 SQIVND, per germline (reference sequence). The V gene end was trimmed by 10 bases and the J gene end by 1 base; junction bases not matched to a gene: 12. This CDR3 comprises 16 residues. The DNA of the CDR3 is TGTGCCAAAACTCCGGGACAGGTCCGTTCTGGAAACACCATATATTTT. The encoded protein is CAKTPGQVRSGNTIYF.

CDR3 nucleotide sequence: TGTGCCAGCAGCTTACAGGAGGGTAATCAGCCCCAGCATTTT. This gives the protein CASSLQEGNQPQHF. This sequence joins TRBV5-5 and TRBJ1-5, with TRBD1 as a possible D gene (5 bases). CDR1 and CDR2 from the germline V gene are SGHKS and YYEKEE (reference sequence). With 2 bases removed from V and 4 bases from J, the gap between germline ends came to 10 bases. There are 14 residues in the CDR3.

V is TRBV28 and J is TRBJ2-5; TRBD2 matches 10 bases. Trimming at V came to 4 bases and at J to 7 bases, leaving 6 bases not matched to a gene. The CDR3 contains 14 residues. CDR1 and CDR2 (germline): MDHEN, SYDVKM. The CDR3 reads CASSSPSGSGTQYF. CDR3 sequence (DNA): TGTGCCAGCAGTTCGCCTAGCGGGAGCGGGACCCAGTACTTC.

The CDR3 coding sequence is TGTGCCACCACTCCGGGACAGTTCCAAACTAATGAAAAACTGTTTTTT. The encoded protein is CATTPGQFQTNEKLFF. This chain links TRBV15 with TRBJ1-4, with 7 bases lining up with TRBD1. J was trimmed by 1 base and V by 7 bases; bases with no gene match: 9. Looked up from germline, CDR1 is LNHNV and CDR2 is YYDKDF (reference sequence). This CDR3 region has 16 residues.

The gene calls are TRBV4-3 and TRBJ2-7, with 14 bases that match TRBD2. Unmatched junction bases numbered 3, after V lost 5 bases and J lost 3 bases. The germline CDR1 and CDR2 sequences are LGHNA and YSLEER. This CDR3 has 15 residues. The CDR3 DNA sequence: TGCGCCAGCAGCACCGGGACTAGCGGGAGCTACGAGCAGTACTTC. This translates into CASSTGTSGSYEQYF.

This chain connects TRBV4-2 to TRBJ2-1; 9 bases map to TRBD2. Germline loops: CDR1 LGHNA, CDR2 YNFKEQ. This CDR3 has 14 residues. With V trimmed by 4 bases and J by 6 bases, 4 bases remained unmatched. In nucleotides, the CDR3 is TGTGCCAGCAGCCCGAGACTAGCGGCCAATGAGCAGTTCTTC. As protein: CASSPRLAANEQFF.

The chain uses TRBV28 and TRBJ1-3; D might be TRBD1 (6 bases). The CDR3 loop spans 16 amino acids. Trimming shortened V by 1 base and J by 1 base, and 11 bases separated the two germline ends. CDR1 MDHEN and CDR2 SYDVKM come from the germline V gene. CDR3: CASSLYTGWSGNTIYF. The CDR3 bases are TGTGCCAGCAGTTTATATACAGGGTGGTCTGGAAACACCATATATTTT.

The chain is built from TRBV7-2 and TRBJ1-5, with a possible D match to TRBD1 (5 bases). The V and J ends lost 1 base and 2 bases respectively, with 6 bases between them. The CDR3 is made up of 14 amino acids. CDR1 and CDR2 from the germline V gene are SGHTA and FQGNSA. The CDR3 DNA follows: TGTGCCAGCAGCTTAGGGGGGGGCAATCAGCCCCAGCATTTT. It is translated as CASSLGGGNQPQHF. The whole variable domain, remainder taken from reference TRBV7-2 and TRBJ1-5, is GAGVSQSPSNKVTEKGKDVELRCDPISGHTALYWYRQSLGQGLEFLIYFQGNSAPDKSGLPSDRFSAERTGGSVSTLTIQRTQQEDSAVYLCASSLGGGNQPQHFGDGTRLSIL.

The chain uses TRBV5-8 and TRBJ2-2; 7 nucleotides agree with TRBD1. The CDR3 sequence is 15 residues long. The germline V gene encodes CDR1 SGHTS and CDR2 YDEGEE. V shed 4 bases and J 6 bases; nucleotides not matched to a gene: 9. The CDR3 loop is CASSLKGAGAGELFF. CDR3 DNA sequence: TGTGCCAGCAGCCTTAAGGGGGCGGGCGCCGGGGAGCTGTTTTTT.

The gene calls are TRBV9 and TRBJ1-1, with D unclear. Trimming removed 6 bases at V and 4 bases at J, with 13 bases between. Germline values: CDR1 SGDLS, CDR2 YYNGEE. CDR3 length equals 13 residues. The CDR3 nucleotides are TGTGCCAGCACCGGACTCCAGAGCACTGAAGCTTTCTTT. Its protein product is CASTGLQSTEAFF. The entire variable domain, with the rest obtained from reference TRBV9 and TRBJ1-1, is as follows: DSGVTQTPKHLITATGQRVTLRCSPRSGDLSVYWYQQSLDQGLQFLIQYYNGEERAKGNILERFSAQQFPDLHSELNLSSLELGDSALYFCASTGLQSTEAFFGQGTRLTVV.

The chain couples TRBV9 to TRBJ1-5; D gene unclear. The length of the CDR3 is 15 residues. Deletions cut 0 bases from V and 3 bases from J, with 10 bases between. Germline values: CDR1 SGDLS, CDR2 YYNGEE. In DNA, the CDR3 is TGTGCCAGCAGCGTAGGTCTGGAGTCCAATCAGCCCCAGCATTTT. Translated, it gives CASSVGLESNQPQHF.

This rearrangement joins TRBV10-3 to TRBJ2-3; no firm D call. CDR3 length: 14 residues. Trimming removed 2 bases at V and 2 bases at J, with 8 bases between. The germline V gene has CDR1 ENHRY and CDR2 SYGVKD. Here the CDR3 DNA reads TGTGCCATCAGTGAGGACGGGTCCACAGATACGCAGTATTTT. Amino acids: CAISEDGSTDTQYF.

V gene TRBV28 combines with J gene TRBJ1-1; TRBD1 matches at 8 bases. The germline CDR1 and CDR2 sequences are MDHEN and SYDVKM. Trimming cost V 7 bases and J 2 bases; bases outside gene matches: 9. The CDR3 contains 15 residues. The CDR3 spells CASTLLDRDNTEAFF. CDR3 nucleotide sequence: TGTGCCAGCACCCTCCTGGACAGGGACAACACTGAAGCTTTCTTT.

This chain joins TRBV13 and TRBJ2-4; 9 bases are shared with TRBD1. Trimming took 5 bases from V and 8 from J; bases not matched to a gene: 7. The CDR3 is 14 amino acids. CDR1 is PRHDT, CDR2 FYEKMQ, per germline (reference sequence). The CDR3 DNA reads as TGTGCCAGCAGCACCGGACAGGGGAGAGACATTCAGTACTTC. It encodes CASSTGQGRDIQYF.

The chain employs TRBV7-2 and TRBJ2-7; 11 bases map to TRBD2. V shed 1 base and J 6 bases; nucleotides not matched to a gene: 8. The germline gives CDR1 SGHTA, CDR2 FQGNSA. The CDR3 covers 16 residues. CDR3 sequence: CASSLERLAGLREQYF. The CDR3 DNA sequence: TGTGCCAGCAGCTTAGAAAGACTAGCGGGACTCCGCGAGCAGTACTTC. The entire variable domain, with the rest obtained from reference TRBV7-2 and TRBJ2-7, is as follows: GAGVSQSPSNKVTEKGKDVELRCDPISGHTALYWYRQSLGQGLEFLIYFQGNSAPDKSGLPSDRFSAERTGGSVSTLTIQRTQQEDSAVYLCASSLERLAGLREQYFGPGTRLTVT.

The sample holds one count of this clone. This chain joins TRBV5-6 and TRBJ1-1, with D unclear. The germline V gene has CDR1 SGHDT and CDR2 YYEEEE. The CDR3 length is 14 residues. V gave up 2 bases and J gave up 0 bases, with 8 bases separating them. CDR3: CASSFPGMNTEAFF. The CDR3 DNA reads TGTGCCAGCAGCTTCCCAGGAATGAACACTGAAGCTTTCTTT.

This chain links TRBV5-4 with TRBJ2-7; the D gene is possibly TRBD2 (5 bases). The germline CDR1 and CDR2 sequences are SGHNT and YYREEE (reference sequence). V gave up 3 bases and J gave up 6 bases, with 13 bases separating them. The CDR3 consists of 13 residues. The CDR3 sequence: CASSSPDFGEQYF. The CDR3 DNA reads as TGTGCCAGCAGCTCCCCGGACTTTGGCGAGCAGTACTTC.

This chain connects TRBV29-1 to TRBJ2-4; D gene uncertain. The CDR3 has 11 amino acids. V lost 3 bases, J lost 3 bases, and 3 bases lay in between. Germline V gene data show CDR1 as SQVTM and CDR2 as ANQGSEA. CDR3 region: CSVDNKNIQYF. For the CDR3, the DNA is TGCAGCGTTGACAACAAAAACATTCAGTACTTC.

The rearrangement links TRBV6-1 to TRBJ2-5; 8 bases are shared with TRBD2. CDR3 size: 13 residues. Germline assignment: CDR1 MNHNS and CDR2 SASEGT. V trimming: 3 bases; J trimming: 5 bases; junction bases outside the gene matches: 2. CDR3 amino acids: CASSEREDETQYF. DNA for the CDR3: TGTGCCAGCAGTGAGCGGGAGGACGAGACCCAGTACTTC.

This chain joins TRBV19 and TRBJ2-1; the match to TRBD2 covers 8 bases. V was clipped by 4 bases and J by 2 bases; unmatched bases: 1. The length of the CDR3 is 14 residues. From germline, CDR1 is LNHDA and CDR2 SQIVND (reference sequence). CDR3 loop: CASSRLAPYNEQFF. The DNA for the CDR3 is TGTGCCAGTAGTAGACTAGCGCCCTACAATGAGCAGTTCTTC. The variable domain in full, completed from reference TRBV19 and TRBJ2-1, reads DGGITQSPKYLFRKEGQNVTLSCEQNLNHDAMYWYRQDPGQGLRLIYYSQIVNDFQKGDIAEGYSVSREKKESFPLTVTSAQKNPTAFYLCASSRLAPYNEQFFGPGTRLTVL.

The chain combines TRBV5-4 with TRBJ1-1, with a weak D call TRBD1 (5 bases). Trimming took 0 bases from V and 0 from J, leaving 12 bases between them. The CDR3 covers 16 residues. Germline V gene sequence: CDR1 SGHNT, CDR2 YYREEE (reference sequence). CDR3 sequence reads: CASSLGGPGMNTEAFF. In DNA, the CDR3 is TGTGCCAGCAGCTTGGGGGGTCCAGGGATGAACACTGAAGCTTTCTTT.

The chain is built from TRBV7-8 and TRBJ1-2; 9 bases map to TRBD1. Unmatched junction bases numbered 8, after V lost 8 bases and J lost 4 bases. The CDR3 loop spans 14 amino acids. The germline CDR1 and CDR2 sequences are SGHVS and FQNEAQ. CDR3 in amino acids: CASGTGGAAYGYTF. The CDR3 DNA follows: TGTGCCAGCGGCACAGGGGGCGCGGCCTATGGCTACACCTTC.

This chain joins TRBV2 and TRBJ2-1, with 10 bases aligning to TRBD1. The CDR3 sequence is 15 residues long. V shed 8 bases and J 2 bases; nucleotides not matched to a gene: 6. Germline V gives CDR1 SNHLY, CDR2 FYNNEI. As DNA, the CDR3 is TGTGCCAGCGGCCCCGGGACAGGGGCCTACAATGAGCAGTTCTTC. Residues: CASGPGTGAYNEQFF.

This clone was counted a few times. The chain couples TRBV5-4 to TRBJ1-3; D call uncertain. This CDR3 spans 13 amino acids. CDR1 is SGHNT and CDR2 is YYREEE in the germline V gene (reference sequence). Trimming took off 1 base at V and 4 bases at J, with 6 bases between the two ends. CDR3 sequence: CASSLSRGNTIYF. The CDR3 DNA reads as TGTGCCAGCAGCTTGTCCAGGGGAAACACCATATATTTT.

This chain joins TRBV27 and TRBJ1-2, with D tentatively TRBD1 (5 bases). The V gene lost 3 bases and the J gene lost 2 bases, with 7 bases spanning the gap. Looked up from germline, CDR1 is MNHEY and CDR2 is SMNVEV (reference sequence). There are 13 residues in the CDR3. CDR3 sequence reads: CASSLGPNYGYTF. CDR3 DNA sequence: TGTGCCAGCAGTTTGGGGCCGAACTATGGCTACACCTTC.

V usage is TRBV4-1 and J usage is TRBJ2-3; TRBD2 matches 9 bases. The CDR3 spans 14 residues. V trimming: 2 bases; J trimming: 5 bases; junction bases outside the gene matches: 2. The germline gives CDR1 MGHRA, CDR2 YSYEKL. The CDR3 region has the DNA TGCGCCAGCAGCCAACCTAGCGGGGTAGATACGCAGTATTTT. Its translation is CASSQPSGVDTQYF.